This T cell receptor beta chain comes out of a study of blood T cell repertoires in COVID-19. Overall study context: From T cells, B-cell-depleted T cells, or PBMCs came the material, which was cDNA or gDNA.

Germline-derived CDR1 and CDR2 are SGHTA and FQGNSA. J was trimmed by 9 bases and V by 2 bases; bases with no gene match: 13. There are 16 residues in the CDR3. Clones were read by immunoSEQ multiplex PCR, and TCRdb kept only the in-frame ones, dropping some. The data contain about 170,000 clones, approximately 90% of them singletons. This chain connects TRBV7-2 to TRBJ1-5; 7 nucleotides match TRBD1. The TCR sequence derives from a woman between 18 and 29 years old who had recovered from COVID-19. Sequenced material: PBMCs or T cells enriched from blood (not recorded which). The CDR3: CASSLRPQGLGRPQHF. CDR3 sequence (DNA): TGTGCCAGCAGCTTAAGGCCACAGGGGCTGGGTAGGCCCCAGCATTTT.